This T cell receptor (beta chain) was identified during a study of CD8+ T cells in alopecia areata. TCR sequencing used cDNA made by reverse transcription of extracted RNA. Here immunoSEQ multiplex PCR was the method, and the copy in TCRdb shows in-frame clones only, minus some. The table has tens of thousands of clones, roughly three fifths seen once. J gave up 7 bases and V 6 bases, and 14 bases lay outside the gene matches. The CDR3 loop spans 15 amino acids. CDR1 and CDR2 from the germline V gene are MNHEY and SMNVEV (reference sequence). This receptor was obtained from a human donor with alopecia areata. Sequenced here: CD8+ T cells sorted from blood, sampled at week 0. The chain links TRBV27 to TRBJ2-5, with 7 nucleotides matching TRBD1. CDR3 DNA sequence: TGTGCCAGCAGGGACCTAAGACAGGGCATGTGGACCCAGTACTTC. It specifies CASRDLRQGMWTQYF.